The present TCR beta chain was sequenced within a study of post-analysis software for immune sequencing data. Across the study: Relapsing-remitting, secondary progressive and progressive-relapsing multiple sclerosis courses were included. General study points: The F measure placed samples prepared in the same batch into strongly shared clusters. Compared with controls, patients showed significantly lower normalized Chao1 diversity. Elevated frequency relative to controls characterized roughly five TRBV segments in patients, TRBV5-6, TRBV5-1 and TRBV20-1 among them.

Comment on this clonotype: Its antigen is undetermined.

TCR beta libraries were prepared from cDNA with unique molecular identifiers. Roughly 450,000 cDNA molecules were recovered from an input of about 1 to 10 million T cells. TCRdb redid the calling of the PCR reads with MiXCR, one entry per CDR3 protein. Among 600,000 to 750,000 distinct CDR3 sequences listed, approximately 60% were seen once. V lost 1 base, J lost 8 bases, and 8 bases stayed unmatched. Germline V lookup: CDR1 SGHRS, CDR2 YFSETQ. The CDR3 is made up of 15 amino acids. The chain is built from TRBV5-1 and TRBJ2-1; 8 bases match TRBD2. What was sequenced was blood. This receptor was identified in a girl aged 2-15 years with multiple sclerosis. CDR3 in amino acids: CASSLTSGRAYEQFF. CDR3 coding DNA: TGCGCCAGCAGCTTGACTAGCGGCAGAGCGTATGAGCAGTTCTTC.